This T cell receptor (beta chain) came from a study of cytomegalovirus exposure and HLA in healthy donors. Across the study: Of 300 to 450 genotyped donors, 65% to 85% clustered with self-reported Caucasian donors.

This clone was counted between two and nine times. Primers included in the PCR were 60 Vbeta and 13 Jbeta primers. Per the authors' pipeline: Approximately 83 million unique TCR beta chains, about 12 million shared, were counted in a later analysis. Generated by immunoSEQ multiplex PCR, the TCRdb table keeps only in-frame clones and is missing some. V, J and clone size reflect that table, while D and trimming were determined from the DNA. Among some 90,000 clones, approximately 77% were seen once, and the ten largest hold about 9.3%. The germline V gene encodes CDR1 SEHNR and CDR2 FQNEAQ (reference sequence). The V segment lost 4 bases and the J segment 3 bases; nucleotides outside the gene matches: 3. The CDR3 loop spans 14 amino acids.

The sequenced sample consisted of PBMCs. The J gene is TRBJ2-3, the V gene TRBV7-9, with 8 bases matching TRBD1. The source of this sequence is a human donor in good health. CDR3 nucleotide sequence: TGTGCCAGCAGCTCAAGGACAGGGACAGATACGCAGTATTTT. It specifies CASSSRTGTDTQYF. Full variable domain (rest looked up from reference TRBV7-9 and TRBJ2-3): DTGVSQNPRHKITKRGQNVTFRCDPISEHNRLYWYRQTLGQGPEFLTYFQNEAQLEKSRLLSDRFSAERPKGSFSTLEIQRTEQGDSAMYLCASSSRTGTDTQYFGPGTRLTVL.